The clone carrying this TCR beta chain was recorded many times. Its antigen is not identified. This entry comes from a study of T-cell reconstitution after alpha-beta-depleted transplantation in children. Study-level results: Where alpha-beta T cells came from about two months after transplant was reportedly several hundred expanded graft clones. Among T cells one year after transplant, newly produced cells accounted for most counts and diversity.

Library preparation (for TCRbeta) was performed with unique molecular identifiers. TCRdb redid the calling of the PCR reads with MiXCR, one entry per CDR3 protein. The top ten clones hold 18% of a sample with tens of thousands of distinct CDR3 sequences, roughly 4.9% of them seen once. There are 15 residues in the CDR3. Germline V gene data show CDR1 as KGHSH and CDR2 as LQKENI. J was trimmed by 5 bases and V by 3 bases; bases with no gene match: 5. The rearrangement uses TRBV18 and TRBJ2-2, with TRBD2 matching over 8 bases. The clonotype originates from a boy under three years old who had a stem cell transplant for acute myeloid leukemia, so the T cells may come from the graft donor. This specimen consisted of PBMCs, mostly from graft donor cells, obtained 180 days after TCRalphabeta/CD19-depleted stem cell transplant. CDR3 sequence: CASSPDSGGTGELFF. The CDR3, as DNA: TGTGCCAGCTCACCGGACAGCGGGGGAACCGGGGAGCTGTTTTTT.